Listed below are T cell receptor beta chains from one sample, sequenced in a study of beta chain features in type 1 diabetes. Produced via immunoSEQ multiplex PCR; TCRdb's table is partial and in-frame only. The top ten clones hold 0.08% to 0.095% of a sample with some 170,000 clones, roughly 65% of them seen once. Sequenced sample: naive CD4+ T cells from blood. These receptors all stem from a man aged 25-45 years with type 1 diabetes. The CDR3 runs from the conserved cysteine through the conserved F or W. The D gene is left open where the match is weak. Part of the rows lack a size; the others show once, few, many or a class for expanded clones.

D gene	V gene	J gene	clone size	CDR3 DNA	CDR3 protein
-	TRBV18	TRBJ2-5	-	TGTGCCAGCTCACAGACAGAGATTTTGAAGACCCAGTACTTC	CASSQTEILKTQYF
-	TRBV28	TRBJ1-2	-	TGTGCCAGCAGTCAGCCCAGGGTGAGCTATGGCTACACCTTC	CASSQPRVSYGYTF
-	TRBV30	TRBJ1-1	once	TGTGCCTGGAGTGTGGACAGAAGGACTGAAGCTTTCTTT	CAWSVDRRTEAFF
-	TRBV7-2	TRBJ2-7	-	TGTGCCAGCAGCTTAGAGGACTATGTGGGTGAGCAGTACTTC	CASSLEDYVGEQYF
-	TRBV29-1	TRBJ1-1	-	TGCAGCTCCCGGGGGCGCGGCACTGAAGCTTTCTTT	CSSRGRGTEAFF
-	TRBV29-1	TRBJ2-1	-	TGCAGCGTTGAAGGGGTGCGAGGTGAGCAGTTCTTC	CSVEGVRGEQFF
TRBD1	TRBV19	TRBJ1-1	few	TGTGCCAGTAGATCGTCCGGGCAGGGGGCGATCACTGAAGCTTTCTTT	CASRSSGQGAITEAFF
-	TRBV7-2	TRBJ1-2	-	TGTGCCAGCAGCCCGACAACCGGGACTTGGGATGGCTACACCTTC	CASSPTTGTWDGYTF
-	TRBV5-6	TRBJ1-1	-	TGTGCCAGCAGCTTGGCCGCGGGGAACACTGAAGCTTTCTTT	CASSLAAGNTEAFF
-	TRBV19	TRBJ2-3	-	TGTGCCAGTATAGATGGTACAGATACGCAGTATTTT	CASIDGTDTQYF
TRBD1	TRBV30	TRBJ2-2	-	TGTGCCACAACCCGGGACAGGGGGGATGACACCGGGGAGCTGTTTTTT	CATTRDRGDDTGELFF
-	TRBV4-3	TRBJ2-7	-	TGCGCCAGCAGTAAGGCCTGGAGCGGGCCTTCCTACGAGCAGTACTTC	CASSKAWSGPSYEQYF
TRBD1	TRBV18	TRBJ2-7	few	TGTGCCAGCTCACGGACAGGGGACCCATCCTACGAGCAGTACTTC	CASSRTGDPSYEQYF
-	TRBV30	TRBJ2-5	few	TGTGCCTGGAGTAAAAAGGGGTCGGTAGAGACCCAGTACTTC	CAWSKKGSVETQYF
-	TRBV30	TRBJ2-7	-	TGTGCCTGGAGTGGTACGTCCGAGGGGAACGAGCAGTACTTC	CAWSGTSEGNEQYF
-	TRBV29-1	TRBJ1-2	-	TGCAGCGTTGAAAACAGGGACTATGGCTACACCTTC	CSVENRDYGYTF
TRBD1	TRBV20-1	TRBJ2-4	-	TGCAGTGCTCACAGGGGAAACATTCAGTACTTC	CSAHRGNIQYF
TRBD1	TRBV29-1	TRBJ2-5	few	TGCAGCGTTGCCGGGACAGTCGGTGGACCCCAGTACTTC	CSVAGTVGGPQYF
-	TRBV4-3	TRBJ2-3	-	TGCGCCAGCAGCCAAGAATCTCGGCGGGCGGCAGATACGCAGTATTTT	CASSQESRRAADTQYF
-	TRBV7-2	TRBJ2-3	-	TGTGCCAGCAGCTTATGGGGCACAGATACGCAGTATTTT	CASSLWGTDTQYF
-	TRBV7-9	TRBJ2-2	-	TGTGCCAGCAGCCCGAGACTGGCCCCCGGGGAGCTGTTTTTT	CASSPRLAPGELFF
-	TRBV29-1	TRBJ2-1	-	TGCAGCGTTGAAGTTCTGAGGGAAGAGGGATACAATGAGCAGTTCTTC	CSVEVLREEGYNEQFF
-	TRBV4-3	TRBJ1-2	-	TGCGCCAGCAGCCAGTCTCCTGGGGCTGGGTATGGCTACACCTTC	CASSQSPGAGYGYTF
TRBD1	TRBV9	TRBJ1-6	-	TGTGCCAGCAGCGTTGGACAGGGGGCCGGTTCACCCCTCCACTTT	CASSVGQGAGSPLHF
-	TRBV30	TRBJ2-3	few	TGTGCCTGGAGACTGGGGCGGGAAACAGATACGCAGTATTTT	CAWRLGRETDTQYF
TRBD1	TRBV12-5	TRBJ2-5	-	TGTGCTAGTGGGGGGACAGGGCAAGAGACCCAGTACTTC	CASGGTGQETQYF
-	TRBV6-5	TRBJ2-7	once	TGTGCCAGCTCCTGGGCGATGGGAAGGCCCTACGAGCAGTACTTC	CASSWAMGRPYEQYF
-	TRBV5-6	TRBJ2-7	-	TGTGCCAGCAGCAGGGGCCCGTCGGAGTACGAGCAGTACTTC	CASSRGPSEYEQYF
-	TRBV29-1	TRBJ1-1	few	TGCAGCGTGCGGGGACGCGTTACTGAAGCTTTCTTT	CSVRGRVTEAFF